These 29 T cell receptor beta chains share one sample of origin, sequenced in a study of T cell responses to AZD1222 COVID-19 vaccine. The assay was immunoSEQ multiplex PCR, and TCRdb's table has in-frame clones only and misses some. Of around 61,000 clones in the sample, 80% to 90% are singletons; the top ten hold around 16%. The sample consisted of peripheral blood, taken on day 0 of AZD1222 vaccination. Every receptor here comes from an adult in good health.

The chain carries TRBV4-2 and TRBJ2-7; 7 nucleotides match TRBD1. The CDR3 has 13 residues. Per germline, CDR1 LGHNA and CDR2 YNFKEQ. The junction had 4 bases not matched to a gene; V was cut back by 5 bases and J by 3 bases. The CDR3, as DNA: TGTGCCAGCAGCTCACGGACAGGCTACGAGCAGTACTTC. Amino acids: CASSSRTGYEQYF.

The chain links TRBV5-4 to TRBJ2-3; the D is unclear. V was clipped by 3 bases and J by 2 bases, with 10 bases between them. Germline loops: CDR1 SGHNT, CDR2 YYREEE (reference sequence). The CDR3 extends over 14 amino acids. The CDR3, as DNA: TGTGCCAGCAGCTCTTCCCAAGTCACAGATACGCAGTATTTT. Its translation: CASSSSQVTDTQYF.

This clone was seen once. The chain couples TRBV7-2 to TRBJ2-2; D ambiguous. Per the germline V gene, CDR1 is SGHTA and CDR2 is FQGNSA. Trimming removed 0 bases from V and 1 base from J, with 24 bases in between. This CDR3 is 21 amino acids long. The CDR3 DNA reads TGTGCCAGCAGCTTAGCAACTCCCGAAATGATAAGGACGGAGAACACCGGGGAGCTGTTTTTT. It translates to CASSLATPEMIRTENTGELFF.

The V gene is TRBV19, the J gene TRBJ2-3, with no clear D. Trimming stripped 6 bases from V and 0 bases from J, with 22 bases between. Looked up from germline, CDR1 is LNHDA and CDR2 is SQIVND (reference sequence). The CDR3 loop spans 18 amino acids. The CDR3 spells CASRMLVNHKGSTDTQYF. DNA of the CDR3: TGTGCCAGTAGGATGTTAGTGAATCACAAGGGAAGCACAGATACGCAGTATTTT.

This rearrangement joins TRBV5-6 to TRBJ2-1; TRBD1 or TRBD2 may be the D gene (5 bases each). Trimming took off 0 bases at V and 11 bases at J, with 9 bases between the two ends. This CDR3 is 12 amino acids long. CDR1 is SGHDT, CDR2 YYEEEE, per germline. CDR3 protein: CASSLAPGQQFF. CDR3 in DNA: TGTGCCAGCAGCTTGGCTCCGGGACAGCAGTTCTTC.

The rearrangement uses TRBV18 and TRBJ2-7; D not resolved. The V end was cut by 3 bases, the J end by 1 base, with 16 bases between. This CDR3 spans 16 amino acids. Germline V gene data show CDR1 as KGHSH and CDR2 as LQKENI. CDR3 region: CASSPLPHPGSYEQYF. In DNA form, the CDR3 reads TGTGCCAGCTCACCTCTCCCCCATCCTGGGTCCTACGAGCAGTACTTC.

The rearrangement uses TRBV5-4 and TRBJ1-1; D gene unclear. Germline CDR1 reads SGHNT; CDR2 reads YYREEE (reference sequence). This CDR3 has 14 residues. The V and J ends lost 0 bases and 0 bases respectively, with 6 bases between them. The CDR3 loop is CASSLASLNTEAFF. The CDR3 DNA is TGTGCCAGCAGCTTGGCCAGTTTGAACACTGAAGCTTTCTTT.

The chain employs TRBV27 and TRBJ2-7; possibly TRBD2 for D (7 bases). V was clipped by 3 bases and J by 3 bases, with 15 bases between them. The CDR3 covers 15 residues. Per the germline V gene, CDR1 is MNHEY and CDR2 is SMNVEV (reference sequence). In DNA form, the CDR3 reads TGTGCCAGCAGTTTTGAGGGAGGGGGGTACTACGAGCAGTACTTC. It encodes CASSFEGGGYYEQYF.

The chain uses TRBV5-8 and TRBJ1-1; D uncertain. This CDR3 has 13 amino acids. Germline V gene sequence: CDR1 SGHTS, CDR2 YDEGEE. V lost 2 bases and J 1 base, leaving 6 bases between the germline ends. CDR3 DNA: TGTGCCAGCAGCTTTAACAAGAACACTGAAGCTTTCTTT. Protein sequence: CASSFNKNTEAFF.

This rearrangement joins TRBV28 to TRBJ1-2; 12 bases fit TRBD1. Germline V gene data show CDR1 as MDHEN and CDR2 as SYDVKM. The ends lost 4 bases at V and 6 bases at J; junction bases unmatched: 6. CDR3 size: 15 residues. The CDR3 reads CASSWDRGRTNGYTF. DNA of the CDR3: TGTGCCAGCAGTTGGGACAGGGGGCGGACCAATGGCTACACCTTC.

J is TRBJ1-2 and V is TRBV28, with D uncertain. Trimming stripped 7 bases from V and 5 bases from J, with 14 bases between. There are 13 residues in the CDR3. Germline loops: CDR1 MDHEN, CDR2 SYDVKM. The CDR3 reads CASTSSRIYGYTF. CDR3 sequence (DNA): TGTGCCAGCACCTCTAGCCGGATATATGGCTACACCTTC.

The chain is built from TRBV5-4 and TRBJ1-6; 7 bases are shared with TRBD1. Trimming at V came to 2 bases and at J to 7 bases, leaving 3 bases not matched to a gene. The CDR3 sequence is 14 residues long. The germline V gene encodes CDR1 SGHNT and CDR2 YYREEE (reference sequence). The CDR3 DNA reads TGTGCCAGCAGCTTAGAACAGGGGAATTCACCCCTCCACTTT. Protein: CASSLEQGNSPLHF.

V gene TRBV3-1 (or the pseudogene TRBV3-2) combines with J gene TRBJ2-1; 9 bases match TRBD1. There are 16 residues in the CDR3. V gave up 3 bases and J gave up 3 bases; unmatched junction bases: 6. CDR1 is LGHDT, CDR2 YNNKEL, per germline (reference sequence). The CDR3 sequence is CASSHSPGQGYNEQFF. The CDR3 DNA reads TGTGCCAGCAGCCACTCGCCGGGACAGGGCTACAATGAGCAGTTCTTC.

This clone was counted only a few times. This CDR3 is CASSYSWTGAVYGYTF. The CDR3 bases are TGTGCCAGCAGTTACTCTTGGACAGGGGCGGTCTATGGCTACACCTTC. This chain connects TRBV6-5 to TRBJ1-2; 9 bases fit TRBD1. With 0 bases clipped from V and 4 bases from J, the junction kept 6 bases outside the gene matches. The CDR3 length is 16 residues. Germline V CDR1 and CDR2: MNHEY, SVGAGI.

In its sample, this clone was seen a few times. The rearrangement uses TRBV27 and TRBJ2-7, with D possibly TRBD2 on 6 matching bases. From germline, CDR1 is MNHEY and CDR2 SMNVEV (reference sequence). Trimming stripped 11 bases from V and 7 bases from J, with 12 bases between. There are 10 residues in the CDR3. The CDR3 spells CAVGRGEQYF. The CDR3 DNA reads as TGTGCCGTCGGGAGAGGGGAGCAGTACTTC.

With respect to this clone: A far larger clone lies a single base away; this is likely a read error. The sample has other DNA sequences that encode this CDR3 too. V gene TRBV24-1 combines with J gene TRBJ2-2; 9 bases agree with TRBD1. CDR1 is KGHDR, CDR2 SFDVKD, per germline. The CDR3 spans 16 residues. CDR3 bases: TGTCCCACCAGTGACCCCGGGACAGGGACGACCGGGGAGCTGTTTTTT. Its protein product is CPTSDPGTGTTGELFF.

The chain is built from TRBV15 and TRBJ1-4; the D is unclear. Trimming shortened V by 0 bases and J by 4 bases, and 12 bases separated the two germline ends. This CDR3 has 16 residues. The germline V gene has CDR1 LNHNV and CDR2 YYDKDF (reference sequence). Here the CDR3 DNA reads TGTGCCACCAGCAGAGAAGCGGGTAATGGTAATGAAAAACTGTTTTTT. Protein: CATSREAGNGNEKLFF.

This clone appeared many times. The chain is built from TRBV30 and TRBJ1-6; D not certain. V was pared by 1 base and J by 6 bases, with 7 bases between. Germline-derived CDR1 and CDR2 are GTSNPN and SVGIG (reference sequence). This CDR3 comprises 13 residues. Here the CDR3 DNA reads TGTGCCTGGAGTGGGGTACCTAATTCACCCCTCCACTTT. It translates to CAWSGVPNSPLHF.

This clone was detected a few times. The V gene is TRBV7-2, the J gene TRBJ2-1; D remains ambiguous. V dropped 3 bases and J dropped 8 bases, with 11 bases sitting between them. The CDR3 covers 13 residues. CDR1 is SGHTA, CDR2 FQGNSA, per germline. The DNA of the CDR3 is TGTGCCAGCAGCTTTGGTCCTTGGGATGAGCAGTTCTTC. This encodes CASSFGPWDEQFF.

V gene TRBV11-1 combines with J gene TRBJ2-5; D is perhaps TRBD1 (6 bases). Germline V gives CDR1 SGHAT, CDR2 FQDESV (reference sequence). The V and J ends lost 5 bases and 5 bases respectively, with 21 bases between them. This CDR3 is 16 amino acids long. The CDR3 DNA follows: TGTGCCAGCAGCCGAAACCCAGGGGCGGGTAAGGAGACCCAGTACTTC. This gives the protein CASSRNPGAGKETQYF.

The chain is built from TRBV5-6 and TRBJ1-1, with TRBD1 as a possible D gene (5 bases). Trimming shortened V by 0 bases and J by 4 bases, and 7 bases separated the two germline ends. In germline, CDR1 is SGHDT, CDR2 YYEEEE. The CDR3 extends over 13 amino acids. The CDR3 region is CASSLAGITEAFF. The CDR3 DNA follows: TGTGCCAGCAGCTTGGCAGGGATCACTGAAGCTTTCTTT.

This chain joins TRBV18 and TRBJ1-3; D is perhaps TRBD1 (6 bases). Trimming took 3 bases from V and 0 from J, leaving 21 bases between them. The V gene's germline CDR1 is KGHSH and CDR2 LQKENI. This CDR3 contains 19 residues. This CDR3 reads CASSPQIPRQAHSGNTIYF. In DNA, the CDR3 is TGTGCCAGCTCACCCCAGATTCCCCGACAGGCCCACTCTGGAAACACCATATATTTT.

V and J are TRBV5-1 and TRBJ1-2; tentative D call: TRBD1 (5 bases). Per germline, CDR1 SGHRS and CDR2 YFSETQ. V dropped 4 bases and J dropped 3 bases, with 16 bases sitting between them. CDR3 length: 15 amino acids. The CDR3 nucleotides are TGCGCCAGCAGCCAGCGGGGGGTCCTGGACTATGGCTACACCTTC. It specifies CASSQRGVLDYGYTF.

The CDR3 DNA sequence: TGTGCCAGCAGTCCGGACAGGGAGGAAAAACTGTTTTTT. It is translated as CASSPDREEKLFF. This chain links TRBV12-3 or TRBV12-4 with TRBJ1-4; 8 bases agree with TRBD1. V shed 5 bases and J 8 bases; nucleotides not matched to a gene: 4. The CDR3 consists of 13 residues.

The chain combines TRBV2 with TRBJ1-1; 8 bases are shared with TRBD1. There are 13 residues in the CDR3. Germline CDR1 and CDR2: SNHLY and FYNNEI. Trimming removed 4 bases from V and 8 bases from J; junction bases left unmatched: 6. The CDR3 loop is CASSGTGGGEAFF. DNA of the CDR3: TGTGCCAGCAGTGGAACAGGGGGAGGCGAAGCTTTCTTT.

V gene TRBV4-1 combines with J gene TRBJ1-4; no reliable D call. Germline CDR1 is MGHRA and CDR2 is YSYEKL. CDR3 length equals 14 residues. Trimming shortened V by 4 bases and J by 12 bases, and 18 bases separated the two germline ends. In DNA, the CDR3 is TGCGCCAGCAGCCCCCCATTTCTTTACCAGGAACTGTTTTTT. This translates into CASSPPFLYQELFF.

The rearrangement uses TRBV2 and TRBJ2-7; D is perhaps TRBD1 or TRBD2 (5 bases each). Trimming took off 2 bases at V and 4 bases at J, with 15 bases between the two ends. This CDR3 has 15 amino acids. Germline lookup yields CDR1 SNHLY and CDR2 FYNNEI. CDR3 in DNA: TGTGCCAGCAGTGAATCTGGGACGGCTATTTACGAGCAGTACTTC. As protein: CASSESGTAIYEQYF.

The chain employs TRBV25-1 and TRBJ1-1; 7 bases agree with TRBD1. The CDR3 contains 17 residues. With 6 bases clipped from V and 4 bases from J, the junction kept 17 bases outside the gene matches. Germline V gene sequence: CDR1 MGHDK, CDR2 SYGVNS. The CDR3 nucleotides read TGTGCCAGCAGCCTCGGACAGGATTTACCCGGGGGCACTGAAGCTTTCTTT. Its protein is CASSLGQDLPGGTEAFF.

This clone appeared a single time. The J gene is TRBJ1-3, the V gene TRBV15; no clear D gene. The CDR3 consists of 16 residues. Germline CDR1 is LNHNV and CDR2 is YYDKDF (reference sequence). The V end was cut by 0 bases, the J end by 2 bases, with 11 bases between. CDR3: CATSRDGRNTGNTIYF. The CDR3 nucleotides are TGTGCCACCAGCAGAGATGGCCGAAATACTGGAAACACCATATATTTT.